Listed below are T cell receptor beta chains from one sample, sequenced in a study of shared clonotypes between healthy human individuals. Assay: immunoSEQ multiplex PCR; the TCRdb copy retains only in-frame clones and omits some. The data hold roughly 2 million clones, with about 95% observed a single time. The material sequenced was naive CD8+ T cells sorted from blood. Receptors were obtained from a man in his late teens or twenties in good health. The CDR3 runs from the conserved cysteine through the conserved F or W. A D gene is named only where the DNA matches it firmly. Size values are once, few and many counts, or a class for expanded clones, and some rows have none.

TRBV5-6	NA	TRBJ2-7	NA	CASSYQPSYEQYF	TGTGCCAGCAGCTATCAGCCTTCGTACGAGCAGTACTTC
TRBV27	NA	TRBJ2-3	NA	CASSLRPSTDTQYF	TGTGCCAGCAGTTTGCGTCCTAGCACAGATACGCAGTATTTT
TRBV30	NA	TRBJ2-7	once	CAWSTGYEQYF	TGTGCCTGGAGTACAGGCTACGAGCAGTACTTC
TRBV19	NA	TRBJ1-5	NA	CASSIGTGYQPQHF	TGTGCCAGTAGTATCGGGACGGGATATCAGCCCCAGCATTTT
TRBV2	NA	TRBJ1-5	NA	CASSDRQATFNQPQHF	TGTGCCAGCAGTGACCGACAGGCAACGTTCAATCAGCCCCAGCATTTT
TRBV5-5	NA	TRBJ1-2	NA	CASSLEGELVYGYTF	TGTGCCAGCAGCTTGGAAGGGGAATTAGTCTATGGCTACACCTTC
TRBV30	NA	TRBJ1-1	NA	CAWSEDGTGALMNTEAFF	TGTGCCTGGAGTGAGGACGGGACCGGAGCCCTGATGAACACTGAAGCTTTCTTT
TRBV7-6	TRBD2	TRBJ2-3	NA	CASSPGASGNTQYF	TGTGCCAGCAGCCCGGGGGCTAGCGGGAATACGCAGTATTTT
TRBV9	TRBD2	TRBJ2-3	NA	CASSARPGLAEDTQYF	TGTGCCAGCAGCGCAAGACCGGGACTAGCGGAAGATACGCAGTATTTT
TRBV6-5	NA	TRBJ1-1	few	CASSYGGAEAFF	TGTGCCAGCAGTTACGGAGGGGCTGAAGCTTTCTTT
TRBV2	NA	TRBJ2-5	NA	CASSGSWETQYF	TGTGCCAGCAGTGGGAGTTGGGAGACCCAGTACTTC
TRBV9	NA	TRBJ1-4	NA	CASSVGFEEKLFF	TGTGCCAGCAGCGTGGGTTTTGAAGAAAAACTGTTTTTT
TRBV28	NA	TRBJ2-7	NA	CASSLTGSAYEQYF	TGTGCCAGCAGTTTAACAGGGTCGGCGTACGAGCAGTACTTC